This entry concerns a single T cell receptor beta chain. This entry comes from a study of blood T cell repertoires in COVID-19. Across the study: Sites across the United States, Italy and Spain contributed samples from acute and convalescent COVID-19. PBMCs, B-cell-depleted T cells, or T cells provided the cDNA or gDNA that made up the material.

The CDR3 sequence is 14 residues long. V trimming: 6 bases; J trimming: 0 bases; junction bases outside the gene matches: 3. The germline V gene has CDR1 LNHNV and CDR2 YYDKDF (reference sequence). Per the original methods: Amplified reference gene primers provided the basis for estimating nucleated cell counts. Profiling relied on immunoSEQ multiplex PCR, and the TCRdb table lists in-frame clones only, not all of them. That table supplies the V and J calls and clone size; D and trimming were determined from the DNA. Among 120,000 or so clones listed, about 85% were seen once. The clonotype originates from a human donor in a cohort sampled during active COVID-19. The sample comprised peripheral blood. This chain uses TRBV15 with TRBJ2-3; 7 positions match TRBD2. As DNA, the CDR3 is TGTGCCACCAGACGTAGCGGGAGCACAGATACGCAGTATTTT. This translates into CATRRSGSTDTQYF. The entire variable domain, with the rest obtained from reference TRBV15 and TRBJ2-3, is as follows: DAMVIQNPRYQVTQFGKPVTLSCSQTLNHNVMYWYQQKSSQAPKLLFHYYDKDFNNEADTPDNFQSRRPNTSFCFLDIRSPGLGDTAMYLCATRRSGSTDTQYFGPGTRLTVL.